This T cell receptor beta chain comes out of a study of T cells after posttransplantation cyclophosphamide. Controls had myeloablative marrow grafts with methotrexate and calcineurin inhibitor, sampled at 1 year. Clones were sequenced by immunoSEQ multiplex PCR, and TCRdb holds only the in-frame ones, with some missing. The data show about 21,000 clones, about 86% seen once. This receptor was obtained from a female patient between 30 and 39 years old who received an allogeneic stem cell transplant from an unrelated donor, was CMV-positive, and had acute and chronic GVHD. A subset of T cells may come from the graft donor. Sequencing was performed on PBMCs, taken around 350 days after allogeneic stem cell transplant with calcineurin inhibitor and methotrexate.

The CDR3 DNA reads TGTGCCACGCGAGGGACAGGTGAAGCGGGAAATCCCGTCGAGCAGTACTTC. Translation gives CATRGTGEAGNPVEQYF. The chain combines TRBV10-3 with TRBJ2-7, with D perhaps matching TRBD1 (8 bases). V was trimmed by 10 bases and J by 6 bases, leaving 31 bases between them. The CDR3 consists of 17 residues. Germline V gene sequence: CDR1 ENHRY, CDR2 SYGVKD.